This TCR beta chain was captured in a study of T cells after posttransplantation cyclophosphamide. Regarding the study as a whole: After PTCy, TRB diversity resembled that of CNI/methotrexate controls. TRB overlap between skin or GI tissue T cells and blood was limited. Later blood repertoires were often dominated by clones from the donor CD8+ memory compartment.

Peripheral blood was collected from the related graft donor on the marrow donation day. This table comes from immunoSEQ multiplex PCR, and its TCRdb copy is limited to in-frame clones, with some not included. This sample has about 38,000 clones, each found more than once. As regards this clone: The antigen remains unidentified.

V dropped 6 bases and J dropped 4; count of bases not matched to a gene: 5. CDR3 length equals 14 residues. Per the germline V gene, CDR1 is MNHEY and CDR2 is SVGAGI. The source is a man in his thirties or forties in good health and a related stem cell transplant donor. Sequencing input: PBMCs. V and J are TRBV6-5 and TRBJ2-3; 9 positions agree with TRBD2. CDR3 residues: CASSRRGGPDTQYF. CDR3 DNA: TGTGCCAGCAGCCGGCGGGGGGGCCCAGATACGCAGTATTTT.